Detailed here is one T cell receptor beta chain. The data were taken from a study of control samples from healthy donors and cancer patients. CDR3 length: 12 residues. Germline V gene data show CDR1 as MNHEY and CDR2 as SMNVEV (reference sequence). Between the trimmed V and J ends, which lost 3 bases and 6 bases, there was a span of 8 bases. Only in-frame clones appear in the TCRdb table, and some are missing; sequencing was by immunoSEQ multiplex PCR. This sample has around 68,000 clones; 84% occur once, and the top ten carry around 2.8%. The sequence came from a woman in her fifties or sixties with lung cancer. The material sequenced was PBMCs. This chain connects TRBV27 to TRBJ1-1; no definite D call. In nucleotides, the CDR3 is TGTGCCAGCAGTTTTGGTTCCTCTGAAGCTTTCTTT. Translated, it gives CASSFGSSEAFF.